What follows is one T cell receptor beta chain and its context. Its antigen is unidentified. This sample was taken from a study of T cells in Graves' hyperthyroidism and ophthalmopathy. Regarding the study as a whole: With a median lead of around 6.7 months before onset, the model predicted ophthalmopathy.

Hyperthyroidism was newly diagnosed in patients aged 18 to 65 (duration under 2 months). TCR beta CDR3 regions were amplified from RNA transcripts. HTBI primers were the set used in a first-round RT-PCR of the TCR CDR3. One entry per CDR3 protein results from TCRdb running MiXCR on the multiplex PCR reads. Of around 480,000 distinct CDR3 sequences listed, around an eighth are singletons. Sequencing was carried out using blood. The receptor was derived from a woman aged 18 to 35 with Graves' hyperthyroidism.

In DNA form, the CDR3 reads TGTGCCAGTGGACTAGCGGGATACACCGGGGAGCTGTTTTTT. Translated, it gives CASGLAGYTGELFF. This rearrangement joins TRBV10-3 to TRBJ2-2, with 12 positions matching TRBD2. CDR3 length equals 14 residues. Germline V gene sequence: CDR1 ENHRY, CDR2 SYGVKD. V shed 10 bases and J 3 bases; nucleotides not matched to a gene: 3.